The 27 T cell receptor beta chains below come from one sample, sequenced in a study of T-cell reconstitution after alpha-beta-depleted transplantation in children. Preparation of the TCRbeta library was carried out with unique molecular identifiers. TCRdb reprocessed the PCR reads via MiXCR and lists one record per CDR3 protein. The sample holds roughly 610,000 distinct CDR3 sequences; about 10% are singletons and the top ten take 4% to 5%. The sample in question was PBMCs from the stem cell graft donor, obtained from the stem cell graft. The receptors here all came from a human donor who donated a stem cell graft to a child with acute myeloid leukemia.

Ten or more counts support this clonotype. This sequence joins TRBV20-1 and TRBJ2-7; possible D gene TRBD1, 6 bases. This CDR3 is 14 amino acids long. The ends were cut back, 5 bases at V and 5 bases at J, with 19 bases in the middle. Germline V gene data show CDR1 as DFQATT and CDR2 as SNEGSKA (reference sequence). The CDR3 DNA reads TGCAGTGCTCCAGGGGTCCCCCCCCACGACGAGCAGTACTTC. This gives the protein CSAPGVPPHDEQYF.

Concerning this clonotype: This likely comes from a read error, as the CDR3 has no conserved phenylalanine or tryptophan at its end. Here the CDR3 DNA reads TGCAGTGCCCGGGGAGGGAAGGGCGAAGAGACCCAGTACCTC. It is translated as CSARGGKGEETQYL. The rearrangement uses TRBV20-1 and TRBJ2-5, with 7 positions matching TRBD2. Germline V CDR1 and CDR2: DFQATT, SNEGSKA (reference sequence). The V segment lost 6 bases and the J segment 3 bases; nucleotides outside the gene matches: 10. The CDR3 loop spans 14 amino acids.

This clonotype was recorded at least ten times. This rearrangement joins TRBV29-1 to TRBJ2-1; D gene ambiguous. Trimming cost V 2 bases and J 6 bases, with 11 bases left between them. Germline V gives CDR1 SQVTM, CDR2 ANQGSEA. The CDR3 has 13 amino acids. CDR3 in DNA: TGCAGCGTTGAAAGGGAAATAATCAATGAGCAGTTCTTC. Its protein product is CSVEREIINEQFF.

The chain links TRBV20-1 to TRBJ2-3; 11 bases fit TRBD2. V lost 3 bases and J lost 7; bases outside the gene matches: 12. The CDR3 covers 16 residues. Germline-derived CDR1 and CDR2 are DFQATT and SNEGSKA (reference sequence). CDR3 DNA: TGCAGTGCTAGTAGTCTAGCGGGAGGACCCTATTATACGCAGTATTTT. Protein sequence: CSASSLAGGPYYTQYF.

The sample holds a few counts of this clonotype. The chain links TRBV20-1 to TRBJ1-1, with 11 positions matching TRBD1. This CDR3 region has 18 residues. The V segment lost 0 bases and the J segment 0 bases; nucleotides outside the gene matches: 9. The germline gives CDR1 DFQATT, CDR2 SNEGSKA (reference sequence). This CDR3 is CSARDWTGGADMNTEAFF. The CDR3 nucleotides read TGCAGTGCTAGAGATTGGACAGGGGGCGCTGATATGAACACTGAAGCTTTCTTT.

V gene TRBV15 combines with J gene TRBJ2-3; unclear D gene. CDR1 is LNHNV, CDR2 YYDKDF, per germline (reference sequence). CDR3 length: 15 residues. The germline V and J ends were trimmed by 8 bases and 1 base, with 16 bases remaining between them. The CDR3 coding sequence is TGTGCCACCTCAGTCGGCCGCCCGGGCACAGATACGCAGTATTTT. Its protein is CATSVGRPGTDTQYF.

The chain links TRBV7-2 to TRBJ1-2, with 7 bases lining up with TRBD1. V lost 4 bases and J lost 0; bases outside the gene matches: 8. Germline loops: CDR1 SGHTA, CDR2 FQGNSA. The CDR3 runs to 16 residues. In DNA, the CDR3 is TGTGCCAGCAGCTCGGACAGGCGCAACCCTAACTATGGCTACACCTTC. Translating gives CASSSDRRNPNYGYTF.

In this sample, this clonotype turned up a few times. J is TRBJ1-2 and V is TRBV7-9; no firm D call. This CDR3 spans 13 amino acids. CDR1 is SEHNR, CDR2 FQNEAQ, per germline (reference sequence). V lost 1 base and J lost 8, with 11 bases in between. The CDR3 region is CASSLEPPRGYTF. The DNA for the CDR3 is TGTGCCAGCAGCTTAGAGCCCCCGAGGGGCTACACCTTC. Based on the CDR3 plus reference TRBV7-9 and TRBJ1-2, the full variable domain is DTGVSQNPRHKITKRGQNVTFRCDPISEHNRLYWYRQTLGQGPEFLTYFQNEAQLEKSRLLSDRFSAERPKGSFSTLEIQRTEQGDSAMYLCASSLEPPRGYTFGSGTRLTVV.

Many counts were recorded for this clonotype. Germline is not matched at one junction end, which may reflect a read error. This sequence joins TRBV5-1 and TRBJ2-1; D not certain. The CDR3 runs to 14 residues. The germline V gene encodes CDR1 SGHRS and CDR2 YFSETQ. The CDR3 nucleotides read TGTGCCAGCAGTTTCGAGAGCTCCTACAATGAGCAGTTCTTC. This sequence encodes CASSFESSYNEQFF. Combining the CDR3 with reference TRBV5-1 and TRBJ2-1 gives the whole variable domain KAGVTQTPRYLIKTRGQQVTLSCSPISGHRSVSWYQQTPGQGLQFLFEYFSETQRNKGNFPGRFSGRQFSNSRSEMNVSTLELGDSALYLCASSFESSYNEQFFGPGTRLTVL.

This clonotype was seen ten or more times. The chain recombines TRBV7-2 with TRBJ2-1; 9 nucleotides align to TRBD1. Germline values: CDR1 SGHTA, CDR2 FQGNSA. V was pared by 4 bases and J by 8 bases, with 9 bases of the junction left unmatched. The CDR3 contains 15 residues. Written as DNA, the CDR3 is TGTGCCAGCAGCTCAGAACAGGGACAGGGCTATGAGCAGTTCTTC. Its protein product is CASSSEQGQGYEQFF.

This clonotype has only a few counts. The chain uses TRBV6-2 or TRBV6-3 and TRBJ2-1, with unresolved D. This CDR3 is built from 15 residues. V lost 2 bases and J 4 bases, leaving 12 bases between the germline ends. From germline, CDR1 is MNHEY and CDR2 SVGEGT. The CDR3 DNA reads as TGTGCCAGCAGTTACGCCCCCGTGGGTTACAATGAGCAGTTCTTC. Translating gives CASSYAPVGYNEQFF.

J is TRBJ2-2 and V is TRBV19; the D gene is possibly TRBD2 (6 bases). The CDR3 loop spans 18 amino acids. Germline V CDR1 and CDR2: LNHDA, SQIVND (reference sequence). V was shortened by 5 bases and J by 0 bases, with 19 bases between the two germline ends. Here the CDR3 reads CASSPPPRDWANTGELFF. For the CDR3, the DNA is TGTGCCAGTAGTCCCCCTCCCCGGGACTGGGCGAACACCGGGGAGCTGTTTTTT.

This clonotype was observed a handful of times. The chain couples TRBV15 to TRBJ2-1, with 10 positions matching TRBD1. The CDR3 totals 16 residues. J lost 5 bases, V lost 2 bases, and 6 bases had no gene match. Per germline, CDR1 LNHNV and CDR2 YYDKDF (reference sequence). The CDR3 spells CATSRLGDRGHNEQFF. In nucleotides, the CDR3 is TGTGCCACCAGCAGACTAGGGGACAGGGGCCACAATGAGCAGTTCTTC.

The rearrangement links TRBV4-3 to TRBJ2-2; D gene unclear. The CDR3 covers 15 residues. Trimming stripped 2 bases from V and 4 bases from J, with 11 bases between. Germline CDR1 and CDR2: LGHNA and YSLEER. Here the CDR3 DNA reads TGCGCCAGCAGCCAATCAAGTCAGATCACCGGGGAGCTGTTTTTT. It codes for CASSQSSQITGELFF.

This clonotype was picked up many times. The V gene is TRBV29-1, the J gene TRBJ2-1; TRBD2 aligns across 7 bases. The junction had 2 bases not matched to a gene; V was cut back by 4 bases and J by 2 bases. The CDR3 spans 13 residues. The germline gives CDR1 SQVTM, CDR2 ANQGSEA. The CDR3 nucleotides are TGCAGCGTTGCAGGGAGGGCCTACAATGAGCAGTTCTTC. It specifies CSVAGRAYNEQFF.

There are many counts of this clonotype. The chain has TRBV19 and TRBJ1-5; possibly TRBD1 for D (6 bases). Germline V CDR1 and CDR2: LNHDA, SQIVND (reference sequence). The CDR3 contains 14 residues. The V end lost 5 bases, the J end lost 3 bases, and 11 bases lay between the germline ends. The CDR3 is CASSSLGANQPQHF. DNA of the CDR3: TGTGCCAGTAGTTCGCTGGGGGCCAATCAGCCCCAGCATTTT.

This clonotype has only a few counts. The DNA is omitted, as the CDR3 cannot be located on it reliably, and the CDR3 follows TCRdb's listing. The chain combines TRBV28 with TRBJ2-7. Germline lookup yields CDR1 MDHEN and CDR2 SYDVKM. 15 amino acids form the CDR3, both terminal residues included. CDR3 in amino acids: CASSSSTISSYEQYF.

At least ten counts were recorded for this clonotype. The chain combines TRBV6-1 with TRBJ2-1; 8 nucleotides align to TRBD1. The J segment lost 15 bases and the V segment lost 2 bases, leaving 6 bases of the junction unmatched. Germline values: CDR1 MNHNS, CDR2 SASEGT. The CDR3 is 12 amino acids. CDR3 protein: CASSELQGALFF. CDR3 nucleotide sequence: TGTGCCAGCAGTGAATTGCAGGGGGCCTTGTTCTTC.

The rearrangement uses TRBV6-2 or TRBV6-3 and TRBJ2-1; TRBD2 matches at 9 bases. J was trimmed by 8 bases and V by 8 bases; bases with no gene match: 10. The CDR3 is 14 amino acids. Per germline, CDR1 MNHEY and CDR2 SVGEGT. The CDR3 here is CASLLAGGFDEQFF. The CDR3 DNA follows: TGTGCCAGCCTGCTTGCGGGAGGGTTCGATGAGCAGTTCTTC.

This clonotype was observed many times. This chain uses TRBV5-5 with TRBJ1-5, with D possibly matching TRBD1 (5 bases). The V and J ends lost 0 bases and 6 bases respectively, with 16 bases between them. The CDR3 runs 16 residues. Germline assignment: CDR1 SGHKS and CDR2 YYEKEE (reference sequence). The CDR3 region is CASSLEVGGIGQPQHF. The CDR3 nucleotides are TGTGCCAGCAGCTTGGAGGTCGGGGGTATAGGTCAGCCCCAGCATTTT.

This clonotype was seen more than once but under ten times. The CDR3 DNA sequence: TGCAGCGTTGAAGTGGGGGGGATATACTACGAGCAGTACTTC. It codes for CSVEVGGIYYEQYF. The V call is TRBV29-1, the J call TRBJ2-7; 7 positions agree with TRBD2. Germline CDR1 is SQVTM and CDR2 is ANQGSEA. CDR3 length equals 14 residues. V lost 1 base, J lost 3 bases, and 6 bases stayed unmatched.

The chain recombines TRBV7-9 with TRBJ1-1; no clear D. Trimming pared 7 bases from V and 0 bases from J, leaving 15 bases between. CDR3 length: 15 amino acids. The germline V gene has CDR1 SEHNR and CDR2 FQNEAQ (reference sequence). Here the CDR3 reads CASTALGGMNTEAFF. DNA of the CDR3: TGTGCCAGCACCGCCTTGGGAGGTATGAACACTGAAGCTTTCTTT.

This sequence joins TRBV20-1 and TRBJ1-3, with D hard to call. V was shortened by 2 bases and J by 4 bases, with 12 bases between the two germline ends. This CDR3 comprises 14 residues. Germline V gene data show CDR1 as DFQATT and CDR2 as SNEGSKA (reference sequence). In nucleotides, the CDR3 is TGCAGTGCTAGAAACCCACTATCCGGAAACACCATATATTTT. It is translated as CSARNPLSGNTIYF.

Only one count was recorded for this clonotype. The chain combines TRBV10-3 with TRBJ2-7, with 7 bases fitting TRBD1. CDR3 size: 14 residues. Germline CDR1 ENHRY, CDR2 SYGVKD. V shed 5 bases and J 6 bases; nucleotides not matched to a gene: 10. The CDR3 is CAISPDREIGEQYF. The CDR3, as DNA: TGTGCCATCAGTCCAGACAGGGAAATCGGCGAGCAGTACTTC.

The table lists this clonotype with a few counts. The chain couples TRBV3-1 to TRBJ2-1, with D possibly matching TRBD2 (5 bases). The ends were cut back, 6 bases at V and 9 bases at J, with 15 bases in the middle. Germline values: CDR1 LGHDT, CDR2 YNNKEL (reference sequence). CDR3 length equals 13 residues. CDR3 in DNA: TGTGCCAGCAGGCCCCTGGGGAGCCCTGAGCAGTTCTTC. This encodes CASRPLGSPEQFF.

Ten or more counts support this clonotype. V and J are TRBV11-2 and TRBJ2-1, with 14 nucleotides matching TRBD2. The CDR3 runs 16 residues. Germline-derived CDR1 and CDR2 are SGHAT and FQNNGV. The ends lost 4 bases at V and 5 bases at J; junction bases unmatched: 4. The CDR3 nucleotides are TGTGCCAGCAGCTCCCAGGGACTAGCGGGAGACAATGAGCAGTTCTTC. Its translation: CASSSQGLAGDNEQFF.

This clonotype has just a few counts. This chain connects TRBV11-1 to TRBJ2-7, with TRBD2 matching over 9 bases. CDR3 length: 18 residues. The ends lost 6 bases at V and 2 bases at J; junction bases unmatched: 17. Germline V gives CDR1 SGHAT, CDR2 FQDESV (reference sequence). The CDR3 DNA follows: TGTGCCAGCAGGCCCTCAGGGGGAGTAGCGGGAGCCCCCTACGAGCAGTACTTC. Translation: CASRPSGGVAGAPYEQYF.